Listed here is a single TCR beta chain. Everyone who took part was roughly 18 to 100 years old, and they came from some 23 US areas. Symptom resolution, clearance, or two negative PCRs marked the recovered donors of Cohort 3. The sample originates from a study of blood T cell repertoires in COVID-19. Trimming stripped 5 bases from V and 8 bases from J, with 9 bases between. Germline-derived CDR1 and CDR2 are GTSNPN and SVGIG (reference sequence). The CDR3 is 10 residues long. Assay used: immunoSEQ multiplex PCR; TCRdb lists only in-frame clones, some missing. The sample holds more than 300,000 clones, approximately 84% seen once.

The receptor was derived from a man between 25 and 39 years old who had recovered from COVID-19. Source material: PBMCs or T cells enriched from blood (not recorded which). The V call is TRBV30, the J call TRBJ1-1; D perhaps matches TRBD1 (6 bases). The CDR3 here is CAWGDREAFF. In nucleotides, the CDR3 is TGTGCCTGGGGTGACAGGGAAGCTTTCTTT.